This TCR beta chain appears in the sequencing data of a study of beta chain features in type 1 diabetes. The authors reverse transcribed all of the isolated RNA, so sequencing captured expressed TCRB transcripts. The protocol was immunoSEQ multiplex PCR, while the TCRdb copy is restricted to in-frame clones and leaves out a portion. The data hold roughly 300,000 clones, with about 14% observed a single time. Study-wide results and limits: The influence of HLA type on TCRB rearrangement stayed undetermined.

Between the trimmed V and J ends, which lost 4 bases and 4 bases, there was a span of 6 bases. Germline CDR1 is SGHRS and CDR2 is YFSETQ. CDR3 length: 12 residues. Points on this clone: The antigen is undetermined.

The receptor's source is a man in his thirties or forties in good health. The chain uses TRBV5-1 and TRBJ1-3; D is unclear. The material sequenced was central memory CD4+ T cells from blood. The chain's CDR3 is CASSTGGNTIYF. CDR3 in DNA: TGCGCCAGCAGCACCGGCGGAAACACCATATATTTT.